This T cell receptor (beta chain) was sequenced during a study of T cells after yellow fever vaccination. At the level of the study: For low cell numbers, libraries were made with SMART-Seq v4 Ultra Low Input. General study findings and limits: It was the secondary response that reached its peak faster, day 5 versus 15, but it was weaker. Contamination by abundant bulk-population clonotypes could be present in FACS-sorted repertoires.

V lost 4 bases and J lost 4, with 18 bases in between. Germline CDR1 and CDR2: SGHRS and YFSETQ. The CDR3 consists of 15 residues. Template switching by 5'RACE produced TCR cDNA, adding a universal primer site and UMIs. A single record per CDR3 protein comes from TCRdb applying MiXCR to the 5' RACE reads. Among approximately 550,000 distinct CDR3 sequences listed, around 21% were seen once. In the case of this clonotype: Its antigen remains unknown.

The specimen comprised PBMCs, sampled 15 days after the yellow fever booster vaccination. This receptor was obtained from a man aged 25-45 years who received the YFV17D yellow fever vaccine. The chain employs TRBV5-1 and TRBJ2-7; perhaps TRBD2 as D (6 bases). The CDR3 sequence: CASSLGDGTEYEQYF. The DNA for the CDR3 is TGCGCCAGCAGCCTGGGGGACGGGACTGAATACGAGCAGTACTTC. The whole variable domain, filled in from reference TRBV5-1 and TRBJ2-7, reads KAGVTQTPRYLIKTRGQQVTLSCSPISGHRSVSWYQQTPGQGLQFLFEYFSETQRNKGNFPGRFSGRQFSNSRSEMNVSTLELGDSALYLCASSLGDGTEYEQYFGPGTRLTVT.